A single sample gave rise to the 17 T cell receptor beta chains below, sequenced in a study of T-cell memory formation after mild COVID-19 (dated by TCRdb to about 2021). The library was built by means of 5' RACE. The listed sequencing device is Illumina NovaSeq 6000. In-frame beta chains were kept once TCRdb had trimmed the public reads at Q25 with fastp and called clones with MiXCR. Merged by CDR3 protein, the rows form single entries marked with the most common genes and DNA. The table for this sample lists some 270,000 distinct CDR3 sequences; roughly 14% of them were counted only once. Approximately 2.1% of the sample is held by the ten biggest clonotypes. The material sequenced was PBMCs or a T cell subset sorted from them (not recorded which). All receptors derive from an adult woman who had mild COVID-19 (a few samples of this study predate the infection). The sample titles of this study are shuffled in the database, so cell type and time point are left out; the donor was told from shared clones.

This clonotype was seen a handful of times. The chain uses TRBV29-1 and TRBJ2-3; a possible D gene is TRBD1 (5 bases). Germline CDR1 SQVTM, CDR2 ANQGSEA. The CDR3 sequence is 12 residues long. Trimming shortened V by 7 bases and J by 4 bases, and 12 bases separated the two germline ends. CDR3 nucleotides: TGCAGCGCTGGGGCTACGGCAGATACGCAGTATTTT. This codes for CSAGATADTQYF.

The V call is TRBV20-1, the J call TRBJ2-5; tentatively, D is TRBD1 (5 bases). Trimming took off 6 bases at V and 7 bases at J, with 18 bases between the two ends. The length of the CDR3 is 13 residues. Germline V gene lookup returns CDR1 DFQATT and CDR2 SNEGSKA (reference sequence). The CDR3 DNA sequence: TGCAGTGCCCCAGGGAACGCCCCAGGGACCCAGTACTTC. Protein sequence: CSAPGNAPGTQYF.

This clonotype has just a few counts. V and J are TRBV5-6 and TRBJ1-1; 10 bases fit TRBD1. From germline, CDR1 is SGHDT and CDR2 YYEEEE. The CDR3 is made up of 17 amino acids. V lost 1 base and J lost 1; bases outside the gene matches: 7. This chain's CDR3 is CASSLRQGARGNTEAFF. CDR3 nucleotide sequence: TGTGCCAGCAGCTTGAGACAGGGGGCTAGAGGGAACACTGAAGCTTTCTTT.

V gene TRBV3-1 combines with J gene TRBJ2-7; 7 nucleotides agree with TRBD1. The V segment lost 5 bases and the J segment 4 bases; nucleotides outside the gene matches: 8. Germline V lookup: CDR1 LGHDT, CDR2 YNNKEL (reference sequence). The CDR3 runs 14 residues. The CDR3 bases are TGTGCCAGCAGCGATCAGACAGGGTCTTACGAGCAGTACTTC. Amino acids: CASSDQTGSYEQYF.

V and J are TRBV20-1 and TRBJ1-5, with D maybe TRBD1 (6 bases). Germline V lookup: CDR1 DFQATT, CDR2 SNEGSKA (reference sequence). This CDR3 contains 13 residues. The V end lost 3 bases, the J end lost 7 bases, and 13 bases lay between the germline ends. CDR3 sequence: CSASTGLEQPQHF. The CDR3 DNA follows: TGCAGTGCTAGTACAGGGCTAGAGCAGCCCCAGCATTTT.

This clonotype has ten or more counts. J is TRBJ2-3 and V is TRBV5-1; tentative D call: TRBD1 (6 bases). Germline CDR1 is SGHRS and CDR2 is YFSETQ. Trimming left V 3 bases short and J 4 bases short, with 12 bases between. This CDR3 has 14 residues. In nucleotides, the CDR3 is TGCGCCAGCAGCTCTCTGGGGGCTGCAGATACGCAGTATTTT. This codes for CASSSLGAADTQYF.

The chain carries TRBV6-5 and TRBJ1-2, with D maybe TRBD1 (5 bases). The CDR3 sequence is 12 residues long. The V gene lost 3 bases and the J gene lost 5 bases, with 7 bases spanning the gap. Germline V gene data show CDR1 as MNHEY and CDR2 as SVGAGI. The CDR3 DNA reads TGTGCCAGCAGTTATGGGGGGTATGGCTACACCTTC. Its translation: CASSYGGYGYTF.

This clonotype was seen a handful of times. CDR3 coding DNA: TGTGCCAGCTCACTCCGGACAGGGGCGGGTTCTTTCACTGAAGCTTTCTTT. Translation gives CASSLRTGAGSFTEAFF. This chain links TRBV18 with TRBJ1-1; 9 bases map to TRBD1. CDR3 size: 17 residues. The trim removed 4 bases at V and 4 bases at J, leaving 13 bases unmatched. Germline lookup yields CDR1 KGHSH and CDR2 LQKENI.

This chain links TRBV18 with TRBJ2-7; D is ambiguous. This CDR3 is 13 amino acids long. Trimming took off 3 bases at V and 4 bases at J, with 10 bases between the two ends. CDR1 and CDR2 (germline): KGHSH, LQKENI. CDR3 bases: TGTGCCAGCTCACCCGTGGGGAAGTACGAGCAGTACTTC. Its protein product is CASSPVGKYEQYF.

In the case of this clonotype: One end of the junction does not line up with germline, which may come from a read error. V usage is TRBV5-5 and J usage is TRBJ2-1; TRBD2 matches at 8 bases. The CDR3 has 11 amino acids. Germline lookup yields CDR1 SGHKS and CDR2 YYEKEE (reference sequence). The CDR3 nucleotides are TGTGCCAGCAGCTTGGGCGCGGGGGGATCCTTC. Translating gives CASSLGAGGSF.

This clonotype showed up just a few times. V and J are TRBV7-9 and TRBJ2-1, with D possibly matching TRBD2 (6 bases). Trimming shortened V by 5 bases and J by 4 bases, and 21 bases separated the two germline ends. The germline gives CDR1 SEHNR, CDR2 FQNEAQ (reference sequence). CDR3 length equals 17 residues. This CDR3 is CASSPNKAGSKYNEQFF. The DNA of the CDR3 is TGTGCCAGCAGCCCAAATAAAGCGGGTTCTAAATACAATGAGCAGTTCTTC.

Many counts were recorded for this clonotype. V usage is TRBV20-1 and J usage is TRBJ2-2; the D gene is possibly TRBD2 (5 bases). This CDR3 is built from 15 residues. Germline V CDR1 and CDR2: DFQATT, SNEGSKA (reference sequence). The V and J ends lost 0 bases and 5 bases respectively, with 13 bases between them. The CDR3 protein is CSARDGGRGTGELFF. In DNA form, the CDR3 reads TGCAGTGCTAGAGATGGTGGCCGGGGAACCGGGGAGCTGTTTTTT.

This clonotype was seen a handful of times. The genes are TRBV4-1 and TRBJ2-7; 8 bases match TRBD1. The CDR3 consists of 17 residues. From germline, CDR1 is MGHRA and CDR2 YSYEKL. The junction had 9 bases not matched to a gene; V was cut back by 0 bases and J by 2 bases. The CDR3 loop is CASSQEPGRGPPYEQYF. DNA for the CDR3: TGCGCCAGCAGCCAAGAACCCGGCAGGGGGCCTCCCTACGAGCAGTACTTC.

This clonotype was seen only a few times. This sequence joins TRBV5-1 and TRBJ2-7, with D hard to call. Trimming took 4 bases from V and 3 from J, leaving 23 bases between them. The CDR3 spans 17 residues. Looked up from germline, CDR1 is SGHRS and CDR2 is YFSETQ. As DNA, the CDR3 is TGCGCCAGCAGCCCCACCGGTGTCAAAAAACCCGGCTACGAGCAGTACTTC. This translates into CASSPTGVKKPGYEQYF.

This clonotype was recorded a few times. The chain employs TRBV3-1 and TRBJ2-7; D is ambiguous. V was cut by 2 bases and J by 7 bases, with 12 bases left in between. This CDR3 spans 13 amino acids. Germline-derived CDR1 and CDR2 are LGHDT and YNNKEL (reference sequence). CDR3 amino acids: CASSQRGQLEQYF. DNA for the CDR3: TGTGCCAGCAGCCAAAGAGGCCAACTTGAGCAGTACTTC.

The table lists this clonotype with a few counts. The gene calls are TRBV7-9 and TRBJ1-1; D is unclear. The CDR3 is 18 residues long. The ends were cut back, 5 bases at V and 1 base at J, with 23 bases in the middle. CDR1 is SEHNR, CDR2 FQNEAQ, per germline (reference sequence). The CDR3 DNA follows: TGTGCCAGCAGCCAAAAAGGTCCGTGGCAGGCTCCGAACACTGAAGCTTTCTTT. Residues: CASSQKGPWQAPNTEAFF.

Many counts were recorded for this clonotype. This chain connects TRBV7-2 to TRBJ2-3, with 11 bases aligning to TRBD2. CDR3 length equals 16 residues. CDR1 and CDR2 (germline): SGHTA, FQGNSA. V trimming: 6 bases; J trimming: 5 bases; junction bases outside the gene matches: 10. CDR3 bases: TGTGCCAGCAGGGTTCCGGGACTAGCGGCTGGAGATACGCAGTATTTT. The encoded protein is CASRVPGLAAGDTQYF.